The 28 T cell receptor beta chains below all came from one sample that was sequenced in a study of fetal regulatory T cell absence and autoimmunity. TCRdb keeps only in-frame clones here, not all; method: immunoSEQ multiplex PCR. The repertoire consists of about 50,000 clones, with just under 85% occurring once and the leading ten covering 0.41%. The source material was cord blood. The receptors come from a newborn boy with IPEX syndrome.

V and J are TRBV10-3 and TRBJ2-1; the D gene is possibly TRBD2 (6 bases). This CDR3 has 17 residues. The germline CDR1 and CDR2 sequences are ENHRY and SYGVKD. V lost 2 bases and J 0 bases, leaving 14 bases between the germline ends. CDR3 region: CAISEIEGLSSYNEQFF. CDR3 sequence (DNA): TGTGCCATCAGTGAGATCGAGGGACTCTCCTCCTACAATGAGCAGTTCTTC.

The chain joins TRBV5-1 to TRBJ2-3, with D perhaps TRBD1 (6 bases). The CDR3 spans 15 residues. Germline V lookup: CDR1 SGHRS, CDR2 YFSETQ. With 0 bases removed from V and 2 bases from J, the gap between germline ends came to 10 bases. CDR3 sequence: CASSLGQVLTDTQYF. The CDR3 DNA is TGCGCCAGCAGCTTGGGACAGGTCCTCACAGATACGCAGTATTTT.

V and J are TRBV5-4 and TRBJ2-4; TRBD1 matches 8 bases. Germline assignment: CDR1 SGHNT and CDR2 YYREEE (reference sequence). The CDR3 has 13 amino acids. The V and J ends lost 4 bases and 6 bases, in that order; junction bases with no gene match: 3. CDR3 region: CASSATGGNIQYF. CDR3 nucleotide sequence: TGTGCCAGCAGCGCCACAGGGGGAAACATTCAGTACTTC. The full variable domain, its missing parts supplied by reference TRBV5-4 and TRBJ2-4, is ETGVTQSPTHLIKTRGQQVTLRCSSQSGHNTVSWYQQALGQGPQFIFQYYREEENGRGNFPPRFSGLQFPNYSSELNVNALELDDSALYLCASSATGGNIQYFGAGTRLSVL.

V usage is TRBV6-1 and J usage is TRBJ1-5; D is undetermined. There are 15 residues in the CDR3. Germline CDR1 MNHNS, CDR2 SASEGT. V dropped 8 bases and J dropped 0 bases, with 14 bases sitting between them. CDR3 amino acids: CASSGTSHSNQPQHF. CDR3 coding DNA: TGTGCCAGCTCAGGCACATCCCATAGCAATCAGCCCCAGCATTTT.

This chain connects TRBV6-5 to TRBJ1-1, with a tentative D call TRBD1 (5 bases). The germline gives CDR1 MNHEY, CDR2 SVGAGI. Trimming took 5 bases from V and 3 from J, leaving 13 bases between them. This CDR3 has 14 amino acids. This CDR3 reads CASSGGRTHTEAFF. For the CDR3, the DNA is TGTGCCAGCAGTGGGGGACGGACGCACACTGAAGCTTTCTTT.

The chain couples TRBV10-3 to TRBJ1-5, with a possible D match to TRBD1 (5 bases). The CDR3 consists of 17 residues. Trimming removed 0 bases from V and 2 bases from J, with 14 bases in between. Germline V lookup: CDR1 ENHRY, CDR2 SYGVKD. The CDR3 bases are TGTGCCATCAGTGAGTCGAGGGGTAAAGGTGGCAATCAGCCCCAGCATTTT. Protein sequence: CAISESRGKGGNQPQHF.

The V call is TRBV5-1, the J call TRBJ2-3; D call uncertain. V lost 0 bases and J 2 bases, leaving 10 bases between the germline ends. The CDR3 has 15 amino acids. CDR1 and CDR2 (germline): SGHRS, YFSETQ. The CDR3: CASSLVGGFTDTQYF. In DNA, the CDR3 is TGCGCCAGCAGCTTGGTGGGCGGATTCACAGATACGCAGTATTTT.

This chain links TRBV6-5 with TRBJ2-5; D perhaps matches TRBD2 (5 bases). There are 13 residues in the CDR3. Germline V lookup: CDR1 MNHEY, CDR2 SVGAGI. V shed 2 bases and J shed 3 bases, with 7 bases lying between them. The CDR3 DNA is TGTGCCAGCAGTTACGGACTTAAAGAGACCCAGTACTTC. This sequence encodes CASSYGLKETQYF.

This sequence joins TRBV30 and TRBJ2-2; D might be TRBD1 (6 bases). Germline lookup yields CDR1 GTSNPN and CDR2 SVGIG (reference sequence). The CDR3 is 13 residues long. With 5 bases removed from V and 5 bases from J, the gap between germline ends came to 12 bases. The CDR3: CAWAGTSTGELFF. The CDR3 DNA follows: TGTGCCTGGGCCGGGACATCTACCGGGGAGCTGTTTTTT.

The chain employs TRBV19 and TRBJ2-2, with 13 bases matching TRBD2. J was trimmed by 3 bases and V by 6 bases; bases with no gene match: 10. Germline CDR1 and CDR2: LNHDA and SQIVND (reference sequence). The CDR3 totals 18 residues. CDR3 loop: CASRGTTSGRGYTGELFF. The CDR3 nucleotides are TGTGCCAGTAGGGGTACAACTAGCGGGAGGGGATACACCGGGGAGCTGTTTTTT.

The rearrangement uses TRBV11-2 and TRBJ1-4; no clear D gene. The germline gives CDR1 SGHAT, CDR2 FQNNGV. The CDR3 runs 12 residues. V lost 1 base, J lost 8 bases, and 5 bases lay in between. The CDR3 region has the DNA TGTGCCAGCAGCTTAGTGGGGGAAAAACTGTTTTTT. Protein sequence: CASSLVGEKLFF. Looking up the rest from reference TRBV11-2 and TRBJ1-4 gives the full variable domain: EAGVAQSPRYKIIEKRQSVAFWCNPISGHATLYWYQQILGQGPKLLIQFQNNGVVDDSQLPKDRFSAERLKGVDSTLKIQPAKLEDSAVYLCASSLVGEKLFFGSGTQLSVL.

This CDR3 is CASSWGQGSYGYTF. The CDR3, as DNA: TGCGCCAGCAGCTGGGGACAGGGGAGCTATGGCTACACCTTC. J is TRBJ1-2 and V is TRBV5-1, with 10 nucleotides matching TRBD1. CDR1 and CDR2 from the germline V gene are SGHRS and YFSETQ. The CDR3 spans 14 residues. The trim removed 3 bases at V and 4 bases at J, leaving 3 bases unmatched. The full variable domain, in which reference TRBV5-1 and TRBJ1-2 provide the parts outside the CDR3, is KAGVTQTPRYLIKTRGQQVTLSCSPISGHRSVSWYQQTPGQGLQFLFEYFSETQRNKGNFPGRFSGRQFSNSRSEMNVSTLELGDSALYLCASSWGQGSYGYTFGSGTRLTVV.

The chain carries TRBV4-2 and TRBJ2-1, with D possibly being TRBD2 (6 bases). The CDR3 is 16 residues long. CDR1 and CDR2 (germline): LGHNA, YNFKEQ. Between the trimmed V and J ends, which lost 1 base and 4 bases, there was a span of 14 bases. CDR3 residues: CASSQAEASVYNEQFF. The CDR3 nucleotides are TGTGCCAGCAGCCAAGCCGAGGCTAGCGTTTACAATGAGCAGTTCTTC.

The chain joins TRBV5-5 to TRBJ1-3; D is unclear. V was trimmed by 2 bases and J by 1 base, leaving 4 bases between them. CDR1 and CDR2 from the germline V gene are SGHKS and YYEKEE (reference sequence). This CDR3 contains 13 residues. The CDR3 sequence is CASSFRSGNTIYF. The DNA for the CDR3 is TGTGCCAGCAGCTTTCGGTCTGGAAACACCATATATTTT.

The chain carries TRBV23-1 and TRBJ1-1, with 10 bases matching TRBD1. TRBV23-1 is known as an ORF, though its function is uncertain. This CDR3 spans 22 amino acids. V shed 3 bases and J 0 bases; nucleotides not matched to a gene: 22. CDR3 DNA sequence: TGCGCCAGCAGTCACTCAGACGACCGGGACAGGGGCCCTCCCTTCGTGAACACTGAAGCTTTCTTT. Its protein is CASSHSDDRDRGPPFVNTEAFF.

CDR3 amino acids: CASSARTGFGAFF. As DNA, the CDR3 is TGTGCCAGTAGTGCCCGGACAGGGTTTGGGGCTTTCTTT. This rearrangement joins TRBV19 to TRBJ1-1, with 8 bases lining up with TRBD1. The CDR3 is made up of 13 amino acids. CDR1 is LNHDA and CDR2 is SQIVND in the germline V gene (reference sequence). V lost 5 bases, J lost 11 bases, and 10 bases stayed unmatched.

The V and J genes are TRBV13 and TRBJ2-5, with D uncertain. CDR1 and CDR2 from the germline V gene are PRHDT and FYEKMQ (reference sequence). V gave up 5 bases and J gave up 0 bases, with 7 bases separating them. This CDR3 has 13 residues. The CDR3 region is CASSPSYQETQYF. The CDR3 bases are TGTGCCAGCAGCCCCTCGTACCAAGAGACCCAGTACTTC.

The chain recombines TRBV5-4 with TRBJ2-3; tentative D call: TRBD2 (5 bases). The germline CDR1 and CDR2 sequences are SGHNT and YYREEE (reference sequence). V was shortened by 4 bases and J by 5 bases, with 17 bases between the two germline ends. This CDR3 spans 15 amino acids. The CDR3 loop reads CASSIPGIGEDTQYF. The CDR3 bases are TGTGCCAGCAGCATACCCGGGATCGGGGAAGATACGCAGTATTTT. Combining the CDR3 with reference TRBV5-4 and TRBJ2-3 gives the whole variable domain ETGVTQSPTHLIKTRGQQVTLRCSSQSGHNTVSWYQQALGQGPQFIFQYYREEENGRGNFPPRFSGLQFPNYSSELNVNALELDDSALYLCASSIPGIGEDTQYFGPGTRLTVL.

This clone has a single count. The V gene is TRBV7-2, the J gene TRBJ1-2; 7 nucleotides match TRBD1. The ends lost 3 bases at V and 5 bases at J; junction bases unmatched: 9. Germline values: CDR1 SGHTA, CDR2 FQGNSA. This CDR3 spans 15 amino acids. The DNA for the CDR3 is TGTGCCAGCAGCTTGGGGGACAGAGTCCGGTATGGCTACACCTTC. Amino acid sequence: CASSLGDRVRYGYTF. The full variable domain, completed using reference TRBV7-2 and TRBJ1-2, is GAGVSQSPSNKVTEKGKDVELRCDPISGHTALYWYRQSLGQGLEFLIYFQGNSAPDKSGLPSDRFSAERTGGSVSTLTIQRTQQEDSAVYLCASSLGDRVRYGYTFGSGTRLTVV.

This clone appeared once. This rearrangement joins TRBV5-1 to TRBJ2-3; 11 bases match TRBD1. Germline CDR1 and CDR2: SGHRS and YFSETQ. This CDR3 spans 16 amino acids. Trimming took 2 bases from V and 3 from J; bases not matched to a gene: 5. CDR3 loop: CASSFGQGASTDTQYF. The CDR3 coding sequence is TGCGCCAGCAGCTTCGGACAGGGGGCCTCAACAGATACGCAGTATTTT.

The chain joins TRBV4-2 to TRBJ2-5; TRBD2 matches 10 bases. CDR3 length: 14 residues. V shed 3 bases, J shed 2 bases, and the junction held 0 bases outside the gene matches. Germline V gene sequence: CDR1 LGHNA, CDR2 YNFKEQ. The CDR3 protein is CASSQTSGQETQYF. In nucleotides, the CDR3 is TGTGCCAGCAGCCAGACTAGCGGGCAAGAGACCCAGTACTTC.

V is TRBV7-9 and J is TRBJ2-1; D is unclear. Per the germline V gene, CDR1 is SEHNR and CDR2 is FQNEAQ (reference sequence). The germline V and J ends were trimmed by 1 base and 2 bases, with 12 bases remaining between them. This CDR3 spans 16 amino acids. CDR3 in amino acids: CASSLDSPIPYNEQFF. In nucleotides, the CDR3 is TGTGCCAGCAGCTTAGATTCGCCGATCCCCTACAATGAGCAGTTCTTC.

The V gene is TRBV7-2, the J gene TRBJ2-1; TRBD2 might be the D (5 bases). The germline gives CDR1 SGHTA, CDR2 FQGNSA. The CDR3 runs to 15 residues. Trimming shortened V by 2 bases and J by 6 bases, and 14 bases separated the two germline ends. This CDR3 is CASSLNGPRGNEQFF. Written as DNA, the CDR3 is TGTGCCAGCAGCTTAAATGGGCCCCGGGGCAATGAGCAGTTCTTC. The full variable domain, rest sourced from reference TRBV7-2 and TRBJ2-1, is GAGVSQSPSNKVTEKGKDVELRCDPISGHTALYWYRQSLGQGLEFLIYFQGNSAPDKSGLPSDRFSAERTGGSVSTLTIQRTQQEDSAVYLCASSLNGPRGNEQFFGPGTRLTVL.

The V call is TRBV19, the J call TRBJ1-2; TRBD1 matches 8 bases. V was pared by 4 bases and J by 10 bases, with 8 bases of the junction left unmatched. Per the germline V gene, CDR1 is LNHDA and CDR2 is SQIVND (reference sequence). The CDR3 extends over 13 amino acids. This CDR3 is CASSTRTGIIYTF. The CDR3 region has the DNA TGTGCCAGTAGTACCCGGACAGGGATTATCTACACCTTC.

This chain uses TRBV5-4 with TRBJ2-7, with TRBD1 matching 12 bases. The CDR3 length is 15 residues. The germline gives CDR1 SGHNT, CDR2 YYREEE (reference sequence). The V and J ends lost 3 bases and 5 bases, in that order; junction bases with no gene match: 6. The CDR3 DNA is TGTGCCAGCAGCTCACGGGACAGGGGGCAACACGAGCAGTACTTC. Protein product: CASSSRDRGQHEQYF. Looking up the rest from reference TRBV5-4 and TRBJ2-7 gives the full variable domain: ETGVTQSPTHLIKTRGQQVTLRCSSQSGHNTVSWYQQALGQGPQFIFQYYREEENGRGNFPPRFSGLQFPNYSSELNVNALELDDSALYLCASSSRDRGQHEQYFGPGTRLTVT.

V and J are TRBV13 and TRBJ1-2, with a possible D match to TRBD1 (6 bases). V was trimmed by 8 bases and J by 6 bases, leaving 19 bases between them. This CDR3 region has 14 residues. The germline CDR1 and CDR2 sequences are PRHDT and FYEKMQ (reference sequence). Here the CDR3 reads CASRISGTGHGYTF. Here the CDR3 DNA reads TGTGCCAGCCGCATTTCGGGAACAGGGCATGGCTACACCTTC.

The chain uses TRBV6-5 and TRBJ2-3, with no clear D. Germline V CDR1 and CDR2: MNHEY, SVGAGI. This CDR3 contains 15 residues. The V end was cut by 2 bases, the J end by 1 base, with 10 bases between. As DNA, the CDR3 is TGTGCCAGCAGTTACAGCCGTCCAGGCACAGATACGCAGTATTTT. Amino acids: CASSYSRPGTDTQYF.

This clone appeared a single time. The chain is built from TRBV27 and TRBJ2-7; 9 nucleotides agree with TRBD1. CDR1 is MNHEY, CDR2 SMNVEV, per germline (reference sequence). This CDR3 has 14 residues. Trimming removed 4 bases from V and 4 bases from J; junction bases left unmatched: 5. The CDR3 nucleotides are TGTGCCAGCAGTTGGACAGGGGAGCTTTACGAGCAGTACTTC. It codes for CASSWTGELYEQYF.